The T cell receptor beta chain under discussion was sequenced for a study of cytomegalovirus exposure and HLA in healthy donors. At the time of sampling, donors were nominally healthy, though unrecorded immune exposures were likely. The V end was cut by 8 bases, the J end by 8 bases, with 24 bases between. Germline CDR1 MDHEN, CDR2 SYDVKM. This CDR3 region has 15 residues. Primers: 60 Vbeta forward and 13 Jbeta reverse. Measured with immunoSEQ multiplex PCR; TCRdb has only the in-frame clones, and not every one. The sample has under 150,000 clones; 60% to 85% are singletons. The TCR sequence derives from a man younger than 45 in good health and CMV-seronegative. Sequencing was performed on PBMCs. The chain has TRBV28 and TRBJ1-2; D is possibly TRBD1 (6 bases). DNA of the CDR3: TGTGCCAGCTTCCCACAGGGCCCAGCAGTGTCGGGCTACACCTTC. Protein product: CASFPQGPAVSGYTF.